Below are 8 T cell receptor beta chains sequenced from a single sample in a study of cytomegalovirus exposure and HLA in healthy donors. PCR amplification relied on 60 Vbeta primers (plus 13 Jbeta primers). Only in-frame clones appear in the TCRdb table, and some are missing; sequencing was by immunoSEQ multiplex PCR. The sample consists of hundreds of thousands of clones, 75% to 80% of them appearing once. Sequences were obtained from PBMCs. These receptors were taken from a male donor in good health and CMV-seronegative.

A remark on this clone: The sample holds other DNA sequences that translate to the same CDR3. The chain couples TRBV29-1 to TRBJ2-2; 11 bases match TRBD1. The CDR3 sequence is 14 residues long. After removal of 5 bases from V and 5 bases from J, the junction contained 4 bases not matched to a gene. Germline assignment: CDR1 SQVTM and CDR2 ANQGSEA. CDR3 sequence reads: CSVPGQGGTGELFF. Written as DNA, the CDR3 is TGCAGCGTTCCGGGACAGGGGGGGACCGGGGAGCTGTTTTTT.

V and J are TRBV13 and TRBJ1-1; D remains ambiguous. The CDR3 is made up of 13 amino acids. Per the germline V gene, CDR1 is PRHDT and CDR2 is FYEKMQ (reference sequence). V was clipped by 2 bases and J by 5 bases, with 9 bases between them. CDR3 coding DNA: TGTGCCAGCAGCTTACAGTACGGGACTGAAGCTTTCTTT. Its protein product is CASSLQYGTEAFF. Full variable domain (remainder filled in from reference TRBV13 and TRBJ1-1): AAGVIQSPRHLIKEKRETATLKCYPIPRHDTVYWYQQGPGQDPQFLISFYEKMQSDKGSIPDRFSAQQFSDYHSELNMSSLELGDSALYFCASSLQYGTEAFFGQGTRLTVV.

This chain connects TRBV19 to TRBJ1-1, with D maybe TRBD1 (6 bases). The V end was cut by 6 bases, the J end by 1 base, with 9 bases between. CDR1 and CDR2 from the germline V gene are LNHDA and SQIVND (reference sequence). This CDR3 has 13 residues. CDR3 sequence reads: CASSETGNTEAFF. In nucleotides, the CDR3 is TGTGCCAGTAGCGAGACAGGGAACACTGAAGCTTTCTTT.

The chain uses TRBV6-5 and TRBJ2-7; a possible D gene is TRBD2 (6 bases). The CDR3 runs to 11 residues. CDR1 and CDR2 from the germline V gene are MNHEY and SVGAGI. V was trimmed by 4 bases and J by 7 bases, leaving 8 bases between them. The CDR3 coding sequence is TGTGCCAGCAGTTCCGGGGGAGAGCAGTACTTC. Protein product: CASSSGGEQYF.

CDR3 coding DNA: TGTGCCACCTTTCCGGACAGGGGGGACACTGAAGCTTTCTTT. Translating gives CATFPDRGDTEAFF. This chain connects TRBV27 to TRBJ1-1; TRBD1 matches at 10 bases. There are 14 residues in the CDR3. CDR1 is MNHEY, CDR2 SMNVEV, per germline (reference sequence). Germline trimming cut 10 bases from V and 3 bases from J; bases unmatched to any gene: 8.

The chain recombines TRBV7-2 with TRBJ2-1; 12 positions agree with TRBD2. Germline V gene data show CDR1 as SGHTA and CDR2 as FQGNSA. CDR3 size: 16 residues. The ends lost 5 bases at V and 4 bases at J; junction bases unmatched: 6. CDR3 nucleotides: TGTGCCAGCAGCGGGAGGACTAGCGGGGTGTACAATGAGCAGTTCTTC. Amino acids: CASSGRTSGVYNEQFF.

The J gene is TRBJ1-4, the V gene TRBV6-6; possibly TRBD1 for D (5 bases). Germline CDR1 is MNHNY and CDR2 is SVGAGI (reference sequence). Deletions cut 6 bases from V and 6 bases from J, with 14 bases between. This CDR3 comprises 14 residues. The CDR3 nucleotides are TGTGCCAGCAGCACTCGGGGGGTGGATGAAAAACTGTTTTTT. Protein product: CASSTRGVDEKLFF.

The chain has TRBV18 and TRBJ2-7; 10 bases line up with TRBD1. CDR3 length: 15 amino acids. Germline trimming cut 0 bases from V and 5 bases from J; bases unmatched to any gene: 4. The germline gives CDR1 KGHSH, CDR2 LQKENI. The CDR3 nucleotides are TGTGCCAGCTCACCACCGGGACAGGGGTATAACGAGCAGTACTTC. This codes for CASSPPGQGYNEQYF.